The table lists the clone carrying this T cell receptor (beta chain) with many counts. Its antigen is not identified. The CDR3 totals 13 residues. Germline V lookup: CDR1 MNHEY, CDR2 SMNVEV (reference sequence). The V end lost 3 bases, the J end lost 6 bases, and 9 bases lay between the germline ends. The data stem from a study of T-cell reconstitution after alpha-beta-depleted transplantation in children. Findings of the study overall: Approximately two months post-transplant, alpha-beta T cells reportedly originated from several hundred expanded graft clones. Diversity of TCRbeta at day 60 was high in some patients, arising from surviving recipient T cells and thymic progenitors. After one year, T-cell counts and TCRbeta diversity mostly came from new T cells.

Library preparation (for TCRbeta) was performed with unique molecular identifiers. TCRdb re-derived calls from the PCR reads in MiXCR, one entry per CDR3 protein. The data show about 300,000 distinct CDR3 sequences, 9.5% to 13% seen once. V usage is TRBV27 and J usage is TRBJ2-1; D might be TRBD1 or TRBD2, each matching 5 bases. The material was PBMCs, obtained before TCRalphabeta/CD19-depleted stem cell transplant. The clonotype was recovered from a boy in the first two years of life with acute myeloid leukemia, due to receive a stem cell transplant. CDR3 region: CASSLGRINEQFF. In DNA, the CDR3 is TGTGCCAGCAGTTTGGGACGGATCAATGAGCAGTTCTTC.